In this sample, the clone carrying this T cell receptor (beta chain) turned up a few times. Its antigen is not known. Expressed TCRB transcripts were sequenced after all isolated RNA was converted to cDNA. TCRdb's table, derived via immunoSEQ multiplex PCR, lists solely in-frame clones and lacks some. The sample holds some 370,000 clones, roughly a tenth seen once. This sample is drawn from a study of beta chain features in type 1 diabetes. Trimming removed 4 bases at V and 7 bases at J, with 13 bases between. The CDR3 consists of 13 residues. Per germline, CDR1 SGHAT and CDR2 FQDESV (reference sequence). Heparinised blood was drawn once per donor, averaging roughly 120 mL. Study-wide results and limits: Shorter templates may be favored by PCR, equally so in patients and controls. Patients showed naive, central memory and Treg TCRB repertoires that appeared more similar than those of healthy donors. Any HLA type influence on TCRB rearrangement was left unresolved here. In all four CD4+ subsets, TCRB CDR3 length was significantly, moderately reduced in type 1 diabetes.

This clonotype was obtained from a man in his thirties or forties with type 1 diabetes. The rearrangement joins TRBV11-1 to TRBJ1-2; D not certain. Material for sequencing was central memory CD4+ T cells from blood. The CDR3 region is CASSYEGLRGYTF. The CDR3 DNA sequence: TGTGCCAGCAGCTACGAAGGACTGCGTGGCTACACCTTC.